This is a list of T cell receptor beta chains from one sample in a study of cytomegalovirus exposure and HLA in healthy donors. Profiled with immunoSEQ multiplex PCR; TCRdb holds only in-frame clones, not every one. The table lists about 210,000 clones, 86% of them singletons. Sequences were obtained from PBMCs. Receptors originate from a woman aged 25 to 45 in good health and CMV-seronegative. Both conserved end residues are part of each CDR3. Each record gives: clone size, D gene, J gene, V gene, CDR3 DNA, CDR3 protein. D genes are given only for firm matches. Size values are once, few and many counts, or a class for expanded clones, and some rows have none.

clone size: few; D gene: TRBD1; J gene: TRBJ2-5; V gene: TRBV6-1; CDR3 DNA: TGTGCCAGCCCTTACAGGGGGCAGGAGACCCAGTACTTC; CDR3 protein: CASPYRGQETQYF
clone size: -; D gene: -; J gene: TRBJ2-7; V gene: TRBV10-3; CDR3 DNA: TGTGCCATCGGGAGGTTCGAGCGGCCCTACGAGCAGTACTTC; CDR3 protein: CAIGRFERPYEQYF
clone size: few; D gene: TRBD1; J gene: TRBJ1-2; V gene: TRBV5-4; CDR3 DNA: TGTGCCAGCAGCCCGCGACAGGGGGGAAAGGGCTACACCTTC; CDR3 protein: CASSPRQGGKGYTF
clone size: few; D gene: -; J gene: TRBJ2-2; V gene: TRBV7-9; CDR3 DNA: TGTGCCAGCAGACCTACAGGTGGTCAAAGGTCCGGGGAGCTGTTTTTT; CDR3 protein: CASRPTGGQRSGELFF
clone size: once; D gene: -; J gene: TRBJ1-5; V gene: TRBV6-1; CDR3 DNA: TGTGCCGCCGGGACAAATCATCAGCCCCAGCATTTT; CDR3 protein: CAAGTNHQPQHF
clone size: once; D gene: TRBD2; J gene: TRBJ2-7; V gene: TRBV19; CDR3 DNA: TGTGCCAGTAGTGTTGAGCGGGAGGGGACCTACGAGCAGTACTTC; CDR3 protein: CASSVEREGTYEQYF
clone size: -; D gene: -; J gene: TRBJ2-7; V gene: TRBV4-1; CDR3 DNA: TGCGCCAGCAGCCAAGTGACAACACACCGCAACTACGAGCAGTACTTC; CDR3 protein: CASSQVTTHRNYEQYF
clone size: -; D gene: -; J gene: TRBJ1-2; V gene: TRBV28; CDR3 DNA: TGTGCCAGCAGTACAACGGGGTCTAACTATGGCTACACCTTC; CDR3 protein: CASSTTGSNYGYTF
clone size: -; D gene: TRBD2; J gene: TRBJ2-7; V gene: TRBV4-1; CDR3 DNA: TGCGCCAGCAGCCTGCTCGGACTAGCGGGCGAGCAGTACTTC; CDR3 protein: CASSLLGLAGEQYF
clone size: -; D gene: -; J gene: TRBJ2-1; V gene: TRBV7-3; CDR3 DNA: TGTGCCAGCAGCTTAAGGAGCTACAATGAGCAGTTCTTC; CDR3 protein: CASSLRSYNEQFF
clone size: -; D gene: TRBD2; J gene: TRBJ2-1; V gene: TRBV6-5; CDR3 DNA: TGTGCCAGCAGTTATAGCGGGTCTCACATCGAGCAGTTCTTC; CDR3 protein: CASSYSGSHIEQFF
clone size: -; D gene: -; J gene: TRBJ2-6; V gene: TRBV5-1; CDR3 DNA: TGCGCCAGCAGCTTGGTCCAATCTGGGGCCAACGTCCTGACTTTC; CDR3 protein: CASSLVQSGANVLTF
clone size: -; D gene: TRBD2; J gene: TRBJ2-5; V gene: TRBV6-1; CDR3 DNA: TGTGCCAGCAGTGAGCTGGCTAGCGGGAGGAAGACCCAGTACTTC; CDR3 protein: CASSELASGRKTQYF
clone size: once; D gene: -; J gene: TRBJ2-5; V gene: TRBV15; CDR3 DNA: TGTGCCACCAGCAGAGATCGTGGGCCACAAGAGACCCAGTACTTC; CDR3 protein: CATSRDRGPQETQYF
clone size: -; D gene: TRBD1; J gene: TRBJ2-1; V gene: TRBV5-4; CDR3 DNA: TGTGCCAGCAGCTTGGGGACAGGGCTATACAATGAGCAGTTCTTC; CDR3 protein: CASSLGTGLYNEQFF
clone size: once; D gene: -; J gene: TRBJ2-7; V gene: TRBV6-1; CDR3 DNA: TGTGCCAGCAGTGAAGGCAGGATCCACGAGCAGTACTTC; CDR3 protein: CASSEGRIHEQYF
clone size: few; D gene: TRBD1; J gene: TRBJ1-2; V gene: TRBV29-1; CDR3 DNA: TGCAGCGTTTTACCGACAGGGGCTAACTATGGCTACACCTTC; CDR3 protein: CSVLPTGANYGYTF
clone size: -; D gene: TRBD2; J gene: TRBJ2-1; V gene: TRBV4-1; CDR3 DNA: TGCGCCAGCAGCCAAGAACAGCGGGGTGACAATGAGCAGTTCTTC; CDR3 protein: CASSQEQRGDNEQFF
clone size: -; D gene: TRBD2; J gene: TRBJ2-1; V gene: TRBV7-8; CDR3 DNA: TGTGCCAGCAGCTTTAGCGGGAGTGGGAGGAATGAGCAGTTCTTC; CDR3 protein: CASSFSGSGRNEQFF
clone size: few; D gene: -; J gene: TRBJ1-2; V gene: TRBV7-9; CDR3 DNA: TGTGCCAGCAGCTTAGGAGAGAAAAATGGCTACACCTTC; CDR3 protein: CASSLGEKNGYTF
clone size: -; D gene: TRBD2; J gene: TRBJ2-1; V gene: TRBV6-1; CDR3 DNA: TGTGCCAGCATGACTAGCGGGGGGTCCTACAATGAGCAGTTCTTC; CDR3 protein: CASMTSGGSYNEQFF
clone size: -; D gene: TRBD1; J gene: TRBJ1-1; V gene: TRBV6-1; CDR3 DNA: TGTGCCAGCAGGGCCGGGCAGGGGGGTCACACTGAAGCTTTCTTT; CDR3 protein: CASRAGQGGHTEAFF
clone size: -; D gene: -; J gene: TRBJ1-5; V gene: TRBV28; CDR3 DNA: TGTGCCAGCAGTTTGATAGGGAGTCTGCAGCCCCAGCATTTT; CDR3 protein: CASSLIGSLQPQHF
clone size: -; D gene: -; J gene: TRBJ2-1; V gene: TRBV2; CDR3 DNA: TGTGCCAGCAGCGGCGGGACAGGTAGGGGAGGGGATGAGCAGTTCTTC; CDR3 protein: CASSGGTGRGGDEQFF
clone size: -; D gene: -; J gene: TRBJ2-1; V gene: TRBV21-1; CDR3 DNA: TGTGCCAGCAAGGGGATGCTAGCGGGGGCCGTGAATGAGCAGTTCTTC; CDR3 protein: CASKGMLAGAVNEQFF
clone size: -; D gene: -; J gene: TRBJ2-7; V gene: TRBV10-3; CDR3 DNA: TGTGCCATCAGTGGGACCGGGACTTACTACGAGCAGTACTTC; CDR3 protein: CAISGTGTYYEQYF
clone size: once; D gene: -; J gene: TRBJ2-7; V gene: TRBV5-4; CDR3 DNA: TGTGCCAGCAGCTTGGACAGGATGAACCCCTACGAGCAGTACTTC; CDR3 protein: CASSLDRMNPYEQYF
clone size: -; D gene: TRBD2; J gene: TRBJ2-3; V gene: TRBV13; CDR3 DNA: TGTGCCAGCAGCCCGGGACTAGCCTCAGATACGCAGTATTTT; CDR3 protein: CASSPGLASDTQYF
clone size: -; D gene: -; J gene: TRBJ2-7; V gene: TRBV10-2; CDR3 DNA: TGCGCCAGCAGTGGACCGATTAGCGGAGGAGGTAGGGAGCAGTACTTC; CDR3 protein: CASSGPISGGGREQYF
clone size: -; D gene: -; J gene: TRBJ2-1; V gene: TRBV9; CDR3 DNA: TGTGCCAGCAGCGTCCAGGGGAAGTACAATGAGCAGTTCTTC; CDR3 protein: CASSVQGKYNEQFF
clone size: -; D gene: TRBD2; J gene: TRBJ2-7; V gene: TRBV4-1; CDR3 DNA: TGCGCCAGCAGCCCCCGACTTGAGCGGGGGAGCTCCTACGAGCAGTACTTC; CDR3 protein: CASSPRLERGSSYEQYF
clone size: -; D gene: -; J gene: TRBJ2-5; V gene: TRBV5-1; CDR3 DNA: TGCGCCAGCAGCTCAAGCGGATTCCAAGAGACCCAGTACTTC; CDR3 protein: CASSSSGFQETQYF
clone size: -; D gene: -; J gene: TRBJ2-4; V gene: TRBV9; CDR3 DNA: TGTGCCAGCAGCGTAGCAGGGGCCGCCAAAAACATTCAGTACTTC; CDR3 protein: CASSVAGAAKNIQYF
clone size: -; D gene: -; J gene: TRBJ2-3; V gene: TRBV5-1; CDR3 DNA: TGCGCCAGCAGCTTGGAGGGTAGCGGCACAGATACGCAGTATTTT; CDR3 protein: CASSLEGSGTDTQYF
clone size: -; D gene: TRBD1; J gene: TRBJ2-2; V gene: TRBV9; CDR3 DNA: TGTGCCAGCAGCCCACAAGGGACAGGGTACACCGGGGAGCTGTTTTTT; CDR3 protein: CASSPQGTGYTGELFF
clone size: -; D gene: TRBD2; J gene: TRBJ2-1; V gene: TRBV7-9; CDR3 DNA: TGTTCCAGCAGTCGGACTAGCGGGAGGGCCTCTGAGCAGTTCTTC; CDR3 protein: CSSSRTSGRASEQFF
clone size: -; D gene: TRBD2; J gene: TRBJ2-5; V gene: TRBV4-1; CDR3 DNA: TGCGCCAGCAGCCAAGATCCTAGCGGGAGTCCGAGTGAGGAAGAGACCCAGTACTTC; CDR3 protein: CASSQDPSGSPSEEETQYF
clone size: -; D gene: -; J gene: TRBJ1-2; V gene: TRBV4-1; CDR3 DNA: TGCGCCAGCAGCCAAGAGGGTACCGCACAGGGCTACACCTTC; CDR3 protein: CASSQEGTAQGYTF
clone size: -; D gene: -; J gene: TRBJ2-1; V gene: TRBV18; CDR3 DNA: TGTGCCAGCTCACCACAATCCCGGGGGTCGGGGCCGATCGGGCAGTTCTTC; CDR3 protein: CASSPQSRGSGPIGQFF
clone size: -; D gene: TRBD1; J gene: TRBJ2-7; V gene: TRBV6-1; CDR3 DNA: TGTGCCAGCAGACTCAGGACAGGTTACTACGAGCAGTACTTC; CDR3 protein: CASRLRTGYYEQYF